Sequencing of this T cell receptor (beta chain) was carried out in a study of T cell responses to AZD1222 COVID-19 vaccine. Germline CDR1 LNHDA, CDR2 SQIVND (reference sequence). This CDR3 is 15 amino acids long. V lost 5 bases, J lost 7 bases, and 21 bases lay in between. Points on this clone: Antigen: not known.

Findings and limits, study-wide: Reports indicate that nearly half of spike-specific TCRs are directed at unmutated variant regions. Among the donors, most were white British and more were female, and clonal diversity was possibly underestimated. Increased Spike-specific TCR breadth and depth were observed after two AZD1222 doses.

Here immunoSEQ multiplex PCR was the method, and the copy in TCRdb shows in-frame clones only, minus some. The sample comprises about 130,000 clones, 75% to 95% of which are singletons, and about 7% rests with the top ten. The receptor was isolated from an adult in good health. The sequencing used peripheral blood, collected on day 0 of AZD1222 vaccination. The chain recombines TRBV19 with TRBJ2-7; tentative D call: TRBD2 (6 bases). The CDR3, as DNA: TGTGCCAGTAGTGCGGGACTTTCTAACCTACGGGAGCAGTACTTC. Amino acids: CASSAGLSNLREQYF.